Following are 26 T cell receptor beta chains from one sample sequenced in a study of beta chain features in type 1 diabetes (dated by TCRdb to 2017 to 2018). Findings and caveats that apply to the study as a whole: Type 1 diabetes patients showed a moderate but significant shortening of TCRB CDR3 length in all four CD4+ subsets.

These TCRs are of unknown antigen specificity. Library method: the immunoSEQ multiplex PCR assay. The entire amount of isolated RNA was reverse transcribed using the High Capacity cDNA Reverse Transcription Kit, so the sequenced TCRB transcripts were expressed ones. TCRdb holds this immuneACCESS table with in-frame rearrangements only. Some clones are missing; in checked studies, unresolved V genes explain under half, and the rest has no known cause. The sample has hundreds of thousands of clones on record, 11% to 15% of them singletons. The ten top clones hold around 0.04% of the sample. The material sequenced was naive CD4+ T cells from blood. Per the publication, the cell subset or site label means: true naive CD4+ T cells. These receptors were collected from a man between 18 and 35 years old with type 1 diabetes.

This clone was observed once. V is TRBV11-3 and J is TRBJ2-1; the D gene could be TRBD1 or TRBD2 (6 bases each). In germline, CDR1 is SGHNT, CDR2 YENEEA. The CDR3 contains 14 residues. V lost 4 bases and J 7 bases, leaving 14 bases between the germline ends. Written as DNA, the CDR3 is TGTGCCAGCAGCTCCGGAGGAGGGGGTAATGAGCAGTTCTTC. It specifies CASSSGGGGNEQFF.

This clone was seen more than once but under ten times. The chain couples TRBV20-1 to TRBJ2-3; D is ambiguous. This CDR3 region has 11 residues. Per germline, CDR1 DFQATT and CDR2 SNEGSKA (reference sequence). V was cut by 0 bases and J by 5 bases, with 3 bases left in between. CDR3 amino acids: CSARDLDTQYF. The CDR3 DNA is TGCAGTGCTAGAGACCTAGATACGCAGTATTTT.

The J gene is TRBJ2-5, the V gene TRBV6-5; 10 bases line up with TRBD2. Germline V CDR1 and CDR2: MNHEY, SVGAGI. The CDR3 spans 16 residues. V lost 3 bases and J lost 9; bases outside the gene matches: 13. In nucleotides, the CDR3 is TGTGCCAGCAGTTATGACCCCGGGACTAGCGTTACCGCCCAGTACTTC. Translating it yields CASSYDPGTSVTAQYF.

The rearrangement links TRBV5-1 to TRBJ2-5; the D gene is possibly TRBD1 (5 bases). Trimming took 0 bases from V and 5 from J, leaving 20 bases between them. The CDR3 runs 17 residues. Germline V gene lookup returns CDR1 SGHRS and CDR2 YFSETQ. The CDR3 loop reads CASSLVYPGSGLETQYF. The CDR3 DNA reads TGCGCCAGCAGCTTGGTATATCCAGGGTCAGGTCTGGAGACCCAGTACTTC.

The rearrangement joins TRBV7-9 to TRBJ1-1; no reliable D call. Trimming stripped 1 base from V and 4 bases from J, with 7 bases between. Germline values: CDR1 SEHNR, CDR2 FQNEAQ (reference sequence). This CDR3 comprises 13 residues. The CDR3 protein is CASSLERGTEAFF. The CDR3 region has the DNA TGTGCCAGCAGCTTAGAGCGGGGCACTGAAGCTTTCTTT.

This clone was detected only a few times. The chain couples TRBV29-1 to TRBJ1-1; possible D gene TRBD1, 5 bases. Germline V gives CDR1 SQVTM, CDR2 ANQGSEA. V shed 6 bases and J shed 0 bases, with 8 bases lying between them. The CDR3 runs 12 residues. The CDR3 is CSVGPLNTEAFF. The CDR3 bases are TGCAGCGTGGGACCGTTGAACACTGAAGCTTTCTTT.

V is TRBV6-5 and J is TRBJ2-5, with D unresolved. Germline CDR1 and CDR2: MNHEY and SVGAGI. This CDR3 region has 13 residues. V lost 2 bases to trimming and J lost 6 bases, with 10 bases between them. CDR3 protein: CASSYEVAKTQYF. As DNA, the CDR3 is TGTGCCAGCAGTTACGAGGTCGCAAAGACCCAGTACTTC.

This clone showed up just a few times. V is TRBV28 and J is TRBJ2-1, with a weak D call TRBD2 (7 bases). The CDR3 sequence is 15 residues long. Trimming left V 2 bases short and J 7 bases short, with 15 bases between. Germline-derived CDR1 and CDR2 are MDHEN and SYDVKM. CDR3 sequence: CASSLGRGGFNEQFF. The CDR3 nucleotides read TGTGCCAGCAGTTTAGGGAGGGGGGGTTTTAATGAGCAGTTCTTC.

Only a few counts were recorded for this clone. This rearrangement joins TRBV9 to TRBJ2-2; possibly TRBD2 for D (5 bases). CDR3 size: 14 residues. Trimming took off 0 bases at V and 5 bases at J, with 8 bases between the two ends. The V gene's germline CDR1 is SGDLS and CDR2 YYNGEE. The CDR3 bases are TGTGCCAGCAGCGTAGCTACGGGGACCGGGGAGCTGTTTTTT. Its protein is CASSVATGTGELFF.

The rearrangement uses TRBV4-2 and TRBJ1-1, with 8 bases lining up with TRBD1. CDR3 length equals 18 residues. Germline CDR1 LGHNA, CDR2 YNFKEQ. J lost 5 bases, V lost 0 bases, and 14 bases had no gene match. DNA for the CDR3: TGTGCCAGCAGCCAAGACCAGAGGGACAGGTTTAGGGGAACTGAAGCTTTCTTT. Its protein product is CASSQDQRDRFRGTEAFF.

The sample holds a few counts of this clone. CDR3 in amino acids: CASSVDPGNYGYTF. CDR3 nucleotides: TGTGCCAGCAGCGTAGACCCAGGGAACTATGGCTACACCTTC. This chain connects TRBV9 to TRBJ1-2, with a possible D match to TRBD1 (5 bases). Germline V CDR1 and CDR2: SGDLS, YYNGEE. V lost 0 bases and J 2 bases, leaving 8 bases between the germline ends. The CDR3 has 14 amino acids.

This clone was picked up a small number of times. CDR3: CSVEGGSREQYF. In DNA, the CDR3 is TGCAGCGTTGAGGGGGGCAGTCGGGAGCAGTACTTC. This chain connects TRBV29-1 to TRBJ2-7, with D possibly called TRBD1 or TRBD2 (6 bases each). The germline gives CDR1 SQVTM, CDR2 ANQGSEA. The CDR3 sequence is 12 residues long. The V end lost 3 bases, the J end lost 7 bases, and 13 bases lay between the germline ends.

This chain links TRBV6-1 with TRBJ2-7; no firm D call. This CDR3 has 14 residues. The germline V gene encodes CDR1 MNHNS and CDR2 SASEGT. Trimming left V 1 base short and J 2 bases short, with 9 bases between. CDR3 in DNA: TGTGCCAGCAGTGAAGTCGGGCGGACCTACGAGCAGTACTTC. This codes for CASSEVGRTYEQYF.

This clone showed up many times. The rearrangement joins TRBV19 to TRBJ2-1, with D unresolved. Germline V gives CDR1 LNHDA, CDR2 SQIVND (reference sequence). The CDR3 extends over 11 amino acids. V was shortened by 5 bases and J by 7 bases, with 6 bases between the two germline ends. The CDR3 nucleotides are TGTGCCAGTAGTCTGAGGAATGAGCAGTTCTTC. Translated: CASSLRNEQFF. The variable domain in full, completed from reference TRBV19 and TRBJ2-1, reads DGGITQSPKYLFRKEGQNVTLSCEQNLNHDAMYWYRQDPGQGLRLIYYSQIVNDFQKGDIAEGYSVSREKKESFPLTVTSAQKNPTAFYLCASSLRNEQFFGPGTRLTVL.

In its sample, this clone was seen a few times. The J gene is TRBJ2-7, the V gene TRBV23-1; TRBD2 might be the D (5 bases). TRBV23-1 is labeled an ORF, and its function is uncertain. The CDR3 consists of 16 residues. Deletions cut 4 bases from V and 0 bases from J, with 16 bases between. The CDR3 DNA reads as TGCGCCAGCAGTCCCACCCGGACTTGCAGCTCCTACGAGCAGTACTTC. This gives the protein CASSPTRTCSSYEQYF.

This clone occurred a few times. DNA for the CDR3: TGCGCCAGCAGTCTTCTGACAAGCAAGAACACCGGGGAGCTGTTTTTT. Translation gives CASSLLTSKNTGELFF. The chain links TRBV23-1 to TRBJ2-2; D gene unclear. TRBV23-1 is flagged as an ORF with uncertain function. With 4 bases removed from V and 1 base from J, the gap between germline ends came to 13 bases. There are 16 residues in the CDR3.

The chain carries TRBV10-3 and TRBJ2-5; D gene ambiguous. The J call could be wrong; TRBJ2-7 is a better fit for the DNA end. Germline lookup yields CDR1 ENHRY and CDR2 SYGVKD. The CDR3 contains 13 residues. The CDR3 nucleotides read TGTGCCACCACAGACCAGAGCTCCTACGAGCAGTACTTC. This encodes CATTDQSSYEQYF.

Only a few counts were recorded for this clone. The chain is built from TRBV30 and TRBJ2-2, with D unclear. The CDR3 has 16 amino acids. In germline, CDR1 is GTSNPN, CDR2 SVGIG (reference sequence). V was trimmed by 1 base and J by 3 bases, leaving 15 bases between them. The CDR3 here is CAWSEKWRTDTGELFF. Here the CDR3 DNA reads TGTGCCTGGAGTGAAAAGTGGCGGACCGACACCGGGGAGCTGTTTTTT.

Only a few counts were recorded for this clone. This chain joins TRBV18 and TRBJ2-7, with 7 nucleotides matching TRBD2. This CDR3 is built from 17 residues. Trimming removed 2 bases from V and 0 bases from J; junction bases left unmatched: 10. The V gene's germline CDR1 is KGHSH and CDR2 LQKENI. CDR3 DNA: TGTGCCAGCTCACCAAGGGCTAGCGGTAGGAGCTCCTACGAGCAGTACTTC. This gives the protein CASSPRASGRSSYEQYF.

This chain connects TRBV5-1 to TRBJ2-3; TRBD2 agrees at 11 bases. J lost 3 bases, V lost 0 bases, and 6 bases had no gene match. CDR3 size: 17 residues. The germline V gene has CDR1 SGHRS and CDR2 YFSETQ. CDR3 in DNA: TGCGCCAGCAGCTTGGCGCGGCTAGCGGGAGGTACAGATACGCAGTATTTT. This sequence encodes CASSLARLAGGTDTQYF.

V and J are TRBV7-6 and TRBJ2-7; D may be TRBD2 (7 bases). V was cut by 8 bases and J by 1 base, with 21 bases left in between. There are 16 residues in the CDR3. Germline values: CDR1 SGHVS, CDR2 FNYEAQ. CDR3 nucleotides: TGTGCCAGCGCCACTGGGGGGCGGGGGACGTCCTACGAGCAGTACTTC. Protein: CASATGGRGTSYEQYF. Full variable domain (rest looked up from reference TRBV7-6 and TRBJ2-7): GAGVSQSPRYKVTKRGQDVALRCDPISGHVSLYWYRQALGQGPEFLTYFNYEAQQDKSGLPNDRFSAERPEGSISTLTIQRTEQRDSAMYRCASATGGRGTSYEQYFGPGTRLTVT.

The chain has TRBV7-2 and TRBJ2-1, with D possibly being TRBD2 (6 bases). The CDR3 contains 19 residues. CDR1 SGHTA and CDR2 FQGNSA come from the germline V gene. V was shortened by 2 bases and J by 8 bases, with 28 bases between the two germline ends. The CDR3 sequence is CASSLSGTLLLAGRHEQFF. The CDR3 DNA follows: TGTGCCAGCAGCTTATCAGGGACTCTCCTACTAGCAGGGAGACATGAGCAGTTCTTC.

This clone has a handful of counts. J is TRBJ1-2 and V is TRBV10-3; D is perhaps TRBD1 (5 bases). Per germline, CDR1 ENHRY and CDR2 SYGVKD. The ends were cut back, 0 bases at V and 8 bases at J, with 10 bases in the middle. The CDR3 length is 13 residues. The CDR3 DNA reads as TGTGCCATCAGTGAGTCGGAGGGACGCGGCTACACCTTC. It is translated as CAISESEGRGYTF.

Here the CDR3 reads CASSVGATGLNTEAFF. DNA of the CDR3: TGTGCCAGCAGCGTAGGAGCAACAGGACTGAACACTGAAGCTTTCTTT. The genes are TRBV9 and TRBJ1-1, with D perhaps TRBD1 (5 bases). CDR1 is SGDLS, CDR2 YYNGEE, per germline. This CDR3 comprises 16 residues. V shed 0 bases and J shed 0 bases, with 12 bases lying between them.

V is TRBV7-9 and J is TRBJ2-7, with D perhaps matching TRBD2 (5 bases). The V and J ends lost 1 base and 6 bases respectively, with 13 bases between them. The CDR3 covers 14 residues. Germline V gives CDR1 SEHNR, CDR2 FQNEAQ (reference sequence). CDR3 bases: TGTGCCAGCAGCTTAGACGGCGGGTTCACCGAGCAGTACTTC. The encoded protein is CASSLDGGFTEQYF. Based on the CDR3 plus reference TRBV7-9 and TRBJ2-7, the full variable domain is DTGVSQNPRHKITKRGQNVTFRCDPISEHNRLYWYRQTLGQGPEFLTYFQNEAQLEKSRLLSDRFSAERPKGSFSTLEIQRTEQGDSAMYLCASSLDGGFTEQYFGPGTRLTVT.

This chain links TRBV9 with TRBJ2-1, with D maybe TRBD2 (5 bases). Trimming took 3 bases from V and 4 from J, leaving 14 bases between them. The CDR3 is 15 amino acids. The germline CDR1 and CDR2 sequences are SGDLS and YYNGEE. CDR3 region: CASSGPGESYNEQFF. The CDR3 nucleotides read TGTGCCAGCAGCGGCCCCGGGGAGTCTTACAATGAGCAGTTCTTC.